Below are 6 T cell receptor beta chains sequenced from a single sample in a study of Ad26.COV2.S vaccination and SARS-CoV-2 variants. As to treatment: around 19 received Ad26.COV2.S at low or high dose, single or two shots; about 5 received placebo; per-sample allocation not given. Day 63 after the first vaccine or placebo injection was the time point for sampling. Method: immunoSEQ multiplex PCR; TCRdb's copy keeps in-frame clones and lacks some. The sample lists approximately 340,000 clones, around 84% occurring once. The specimen comprised peripheral blood, sampled in a trial of Ad26.COV2.S vaccine versus placebo. The receptors here all came from a person between 18 and 65 years old who received the Ad26.COV2.S COVID-19 vaccine or a placebo.

This clone was recorded once. V usage is TRBV4-1 and J usage is TRBJ2-1; TRBD1 agrees at 7 bases. The CDR3 loop spans 17 amino acids. After removal of 3 bases from V and 3 bases from J, the junction contained 11 bases not matched to a gene. Germline-derived CDR1 and CDR2 are MGHRA and YSYEKL. CDR3: CASSQRAQGQIYNEQFF. The DNA for the CDR3 is TGCGCCAGCAGCCAGAGGGCACAGGGACAGATCTACAATGAGCAGTTCTTC.

This clone was detected only once. The chain couples TRBV6-2 or TRBV6-3 to TRBJ2-7; D ambiguous. Germline V gene lookup returns CDR1 MNHEY and CDR2 SVGEGT. The ends were cut back, 4 bases at V and 4 bases at J, with 11 bases in the middle. This CDR3 is built from 13 residues. The CDR3 bases are TGTGCCAGCAGTTCCCTGTTTAGTTACGAGCAGTACTTC. Translation gives CASSSLFSYEQYF.

The chain employs TRBV28 and TRBJ2-2; the D call may be TRBD1 or TRBD2 (5 bases each). Germline-derived CDR1 and CDR2 are MDHEN and SYDVKM. The length of the CDR3 is 17 residues. V was pared by 2 bases and J by 0 bases, with 13 bases between. The CDR3 nucleotides are TGTGCCAGCAGTTTAGAATCTCTGGGACCGAACACCGGGGAGCTGTTTTTT. Its translation is CASSLESLGPNTGELFF.

The chain links TRBV2 to TRBJ2-2, with 10 bases fitting TRBD2. The germline gives CDR1 SNHLY, CDR2 FYNNEI. After removal of 6 bases from V and 4 bases from J, the junction contained 11 bases not matched to a gene. The CDR3 runs 17 residues. The CDR3 bases are TGTGCCAGCAGCCCAGGGAGCGGGAGGGCAGGCACCGGGGAGCTGTTTTTT. Amino acids: CASSPGSGRAGTGELFF.

This clone has just one count. V usage is TRBV7-6 and J usage is TRBJ1-3; possibly TRBD1 for D (5 bases). Germline-derived CDR1 and CDR2 are SGHVS and FNYEAQ. The ends were cut back, 5 bases at V and 2 bases at J, with 13 bases in the middle. This CDR3 has 15 residues. DNA of the CDR3: TGTGCCAGCAGCCAGGGAAACGGGGCTGGAAACACCATATATTTT. Its translation is CASSQGNGAGNTIYF.

This clone was recorded only once. The V call is TRBV28, the J call TRBJ1-3, with D possibly matching TRBD1 (6 bases). Germline V lookup: CDR1 MDHEN, CDR2 SYDVKM. V was clipped by 3 bases and J by 2 bases, with 8 bases between them. CDR3 size: 14 residues. As DNA, the CDR3 is TGTGCCAGCAGTTTCGCAGGGGCTGGAAACACCATATATTTT. Translation gives CASSFAGAGNTIYF.